This T cell receptor beta chain was sequenced for a study of shared clonotypes between healthy human individuals. Here immunoSEQ multiplex PCR was the method, and the copy in TCRdb shows in-frame clones only, minus some. The sample shows 300,000 to 400,000 clones, 80% to 90% of them seen only once. Germline V CDR1 and CDR2: SGHNT, YYREEE (reference sequence). There are 15 residues in the CDR3. V lost 4 bases and J lost 4; bases outside the gene matches: 9. The chain joins TRBV5-4 to TRBJ2-7, with 9 bases aligning to TRBD1. The sample was memory CD8+ T cells sorted from blood. Subset of the sample: CD45RO+ cells pooled with CCR7-negative TemRA cells. The source of this sequence is a man between 18 and 35 years old in good health. The DNA for the CDR3 is TGTGCCAGCAGCGATGACCGGGACAGGGTTTACGAGCAGTACTTC. Translation gives CASSDDRDRVYEQYF.